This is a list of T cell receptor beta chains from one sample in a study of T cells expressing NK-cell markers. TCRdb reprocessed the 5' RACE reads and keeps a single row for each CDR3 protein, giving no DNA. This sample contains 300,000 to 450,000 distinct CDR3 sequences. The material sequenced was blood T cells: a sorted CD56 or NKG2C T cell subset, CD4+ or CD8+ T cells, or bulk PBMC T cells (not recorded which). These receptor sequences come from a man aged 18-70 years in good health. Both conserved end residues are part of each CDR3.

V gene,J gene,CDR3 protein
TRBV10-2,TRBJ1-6,CASTPGLASPLHF
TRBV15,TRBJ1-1,CATSGQRNTEAFF
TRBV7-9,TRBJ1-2,CASSFYQGFGYTF
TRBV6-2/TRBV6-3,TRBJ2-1,CASTPSGTSGGGEQFF
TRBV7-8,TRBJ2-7,CASSRTTGTSHEQYF
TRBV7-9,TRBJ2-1,CASSLASGGWGEQFF
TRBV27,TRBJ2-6,CASSLRQGTGANVLTF
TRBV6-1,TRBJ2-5,CASSEGYLLAGGKETQYF
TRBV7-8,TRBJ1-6,CASSSTTGQYNSPLHF
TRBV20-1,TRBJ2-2,CSARDQAHRAAGELFF
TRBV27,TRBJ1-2,CASRDYRGLGGYTF
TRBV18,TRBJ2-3,CASSPVRGPGADTQYF
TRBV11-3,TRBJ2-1,CASSLDPRQGNEQFF
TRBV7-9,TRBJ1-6,CASSPRTATAQSPLHF
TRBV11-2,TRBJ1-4,CASSHHSPTGTNEKLFF
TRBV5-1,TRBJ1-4,CASSTQGANEKLFF
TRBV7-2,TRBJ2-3,CASSPRTGRTDTQYF
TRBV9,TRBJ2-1,CASNTGAGGQMNEQFF
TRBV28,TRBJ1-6,CASSSDRTGARNSPLHF
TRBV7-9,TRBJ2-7,CASSLTNPGQQYF
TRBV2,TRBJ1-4,CASKGLTGRGELFF
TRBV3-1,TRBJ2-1,CASSRRGGASRYNEQFF
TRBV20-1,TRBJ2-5,CSATRVGRGVLRTQYF